The clone carrying this T cell receptor beta chain was seen a handful of times. Its specificity is not known. Template switching, a step in the protocol, added a universal primer site, and cDNA carried unique molecular identifiers. In TCRdb, the 5' RACE reads were re-called with MiXCR into one record per CDR3 protein. The sample consists of hundreds of thousands of distinct CDR3 sequences, around 15% of them appearing once. The sample is drawn from a study of identical twins. Study results and limitations: High-abundance cord blood beta clonotypes had fewer insertions; memory repertoires showed none. Zero-insertion findings could be partly confounded by invariant cells (MAIT and iNKT cells). Some out-of-frame alpha sequences were shared by twins, and these showed excess low generation probability.

V dropped 3 bases and J dropped 4 bases, with 12 bases sitting between them. Germline V CDR1 and CDR2: LGHDT, YNNKEL (reference sequence). The length of the CDR3 is 15 residues. The rearrangement uses TRBV3-1 and TRBJ1-4; D gene uncertain. The source material was memory (CD45RO+) T cells sorted from blood. The receptor's source is a woman younger than 35 in good health. The CDR3 loop reads CASSHVLTGNEKLFF. The CDR3 coding sequence is TGTGCCAGCAGCCATGTTTTAACGGGTAATGAAAAACTGTTTTTT.